This T cell receptor beta chain was sequenced for a study of cytomegalovirus exposure and HLA in healthy donors. PCR employed 60 Vbeta and 13 Jbeta primers. Assay: immunoSEQ multiplex PCR; the TCRdb copy retains only in-frame clones and omits some. The data show 150,000 to 200,000 clones, around 78% seen once. Unmatched junction bases numbered 9, after V lost 2 bases and J lost 4 bases. Germline CDR1 GTSNPN, CDR2 SVGIG (reference sequence). The CDR3 runs to 15 residues. The clonotype originates from a woman aged 30 to 39 in good health and CMV-seropositive. This sequence joins TRBV30 and TRBJ1-2, with 8 positions matching TRBD1. Material: PBMCs. CDR3 amino acids: CAWSLPRQGIYGYTF. The CDR3 DNA follows: TGTGCCTGGAGTTTACCTCGACAGGGGATCTATGGCTACACCTTC.